These T cell receptor beta chains were read from a single sample in a study of patients and donors after allogeneic stem cell transplantation. MiXCR, applied by TCRdb to the RT-PCR reads, yields one record per CDR3 protein. In the table there are about a million distinct CDR3 sequences, more than 15% of which are singletons. The specimen sequenced was blood, either unsorted or a sorted T cell fraction (not recorded which). The receptors come from a human donor who was either an allogeneic HSCT recipient or a stem cell or donor lymphocyte infusion donor (not recorded which). It is not recorded whose cells these are; they may come from a transplant donor. Each CDR3 is given with its conserved first and last residue. A D gene is named only where the DNA matches it firmly. Size tells how often a clone was seen (once, few, many) or the class of an expanded clone, and some rows leave it out.

TRBJ1-2,-,TRBV6-5,-,CASSYSASRDINYGYTF,TGTGCCAGCAGTTACTCGGCGTCAAGGGACATTAACTATGGCTACACCTTC
TRBJ2-2,-,TRBV6-1,few,CASSRRRPGNTGELFF,TGTGCCAGCAGTCGTAGGAGGCCCGGGAACACCGGGGAGCTGTTTTTT
TRBJ2-7,TRBD2,TRBV6-6,-,CASMRGIGYEQYF,TGTGCCAGCATGCGGGGGATAGGTTACGAGCAGTACTTC
TRBJ2-2,TRBD1,TRBV6-1,-,CATGIRTGFNTGELFF,TGTGCCACCGGGATAAGGACAGGGTTTAACACCGGGGAGCTGTTTTTT
TRBJ1-3,-,TRBV7-6,few,CASSLFSRMVDGNTIYF,TGTGCCAGCAGCTTATTCTCGCGGATGGTCGATGGAAACACCATATATTTT
TRBJ1-1,-,TRBV9,-,CASSVTTGDSGDTEAFF,TGTGCCAGCAGCGTTACGACAGGTGATTCTGGGGACACTGAAGCTTTCTTT
TRBJ2-3,-,TRBV10-3,many,CAISESRGTTDTQYF,TGTGCCATCAGTGAGTCACGAGGGACCACAGATACGCAGTATTTT
TRBJ2-3,TRBD2,TRBV27,few,CASLALAGPTDTQYF,TGTGCCAGCCTTGCCCTAGCGGGACCCACAGATACGCAGTATTTT
TRBJ1-6,-,TRBV25-1,few,CASQGYSYNSPLHF,TGTGCCAGCCAGGGGTACTCCTATAATTCACCCCTCCACTTT
TRBJ2-2,-,TRBV2,few,CASSEVRAATGELFF,TGTGCCAGCAGTGAAGTCAGGGCCGCCACCGGGGAGCTGTTTTTT
TRBJ2-1,TRBD2,TRBV10-3,-,CAIKGESGRKFF,TGTGCCATCAAGGGGGAGAGCGGGAGGAAATTCTTC
TRBJ2-4,-,TRBV2,few,CASTEGRGAKNIQYF,TGTGCCAGCACCGAGGGGCGTGGGGCCAAAAACATTCAGTACTTC
TRBJ2-2,TRBD2,TRBV20-1,-,CSARAAGGSNTGELFF,TGCAGTGCTAGAGCGGCGGGAGGTTCGAACACCGGGGAGCTGTTTTTT
TRBJ2-7,-,TRBV29-1,-,CSVEDPGRDYEQYF,TGCAGCGTTGAAGATCCGGGACGGGACTACGAGCAGTACTTC
TRBJ2-1,-,TRBV25-1,-,CASSETGPNEQFF,TGTGCCAGCAGTGAAACAGGGCCCAATGAGCAGTTCTTC
TRBJ1-5,TRBD1,TRBV5-1,few,CASSAGTGRDQPQHF,TGCGCCAGCAGCGCTGGGACAGGGAGAGATCAGCCCCAGCATTTT
TRBJ2-7,TRBD2,TRBV20-1,few,CSAWTSGSKGYEQYF,TGCAGTGCTTGGACTAGCGGGAGCAAGGGGTACGAGCAGTACTTC
TRBJ1-4,-,TRBV12-3/TRBV12-4,-,CASSPEDFSEKLFF,TGTGCCAGCAGTCCAGAGGATTTTTCCGAAAAACTGTTTTTT